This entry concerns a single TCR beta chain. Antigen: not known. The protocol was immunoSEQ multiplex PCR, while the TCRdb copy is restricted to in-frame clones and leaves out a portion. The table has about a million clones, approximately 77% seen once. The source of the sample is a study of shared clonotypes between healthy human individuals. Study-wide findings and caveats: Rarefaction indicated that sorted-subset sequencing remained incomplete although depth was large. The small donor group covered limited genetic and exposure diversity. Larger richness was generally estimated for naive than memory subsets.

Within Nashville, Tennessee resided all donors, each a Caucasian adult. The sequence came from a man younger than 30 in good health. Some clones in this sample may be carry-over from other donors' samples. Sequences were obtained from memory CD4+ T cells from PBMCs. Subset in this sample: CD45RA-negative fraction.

The CDR3 is CASRPSTYGYTF. CDR3 bases: TGTGCCAGCAGACCTAGCACCTATGGCTACACCTTC. V and J are TRBV28 and TRBJ1-2; D gene uncertain. Trimming stripped 6 bases from V and 4 bases from J, with 9 bases between. The CDR3 extends over 12 amino acids. CDR1 MDHEN and CDR2 SYDVKM come from the germline V gene.